In this sample, the clone carrying this TCR beta chain turned up a few times. This record belongs to a study of early T cells in non-severe SARS-CoV-2 infection. TCRdb used MiXCR to reprocess the 5' RACE reads, holding one entry per CDR3 protein. Of just over 60,000 distinct CDR3 sequences in the sample, roughly a tenth are singletons; the top ten hold about 1.3%. CDR1 and CDR2 (germline): LNHDA, SQIVND (reference sequence). V lost 5 bases and J 2 bases, leaving 10 bases between the germline ends. This CDR3 is built from 15 residues. Sequenced input: whole blood. The source of this sequence is an adult who was a healthcare worker with PCR-confirmed SARS-CoV-2 infection or an uninfected control (not recorded which). The chain links TRBV19 to TRBJ2-6, with no clear D. CDR3 in DNA: TGTGCCAGTAGTTTAGTAGGGACTGGGGCCAACGTCCTGACTTTC. Amino acids: CASSLVGTGANVLTF.